This TCR beta chain was sequenced for a study of OX40 agonist ivuxolimab in advanced cancers. Regarding the study as a whole: Expanded clones were, on average, more numerous in CD8+ T cells than in CD4+.

TCRdb's table, derived via immunoSEQ multiplex PCR, lists solely in-frame clones and lacks some. The data contain 15,000 to 25,000 clones, around 83% of them singletons. Notes on this clone: Its cognate antigen is unknown.

The CDR3 consists of 11 residues. V shed 5 bases and J shed 8 bases, with 6 bases lying between them. Per the germline V gene, CDR1 is SEHNR and CDR2 is FQNEAQ (reference sequence). This specimen consisted of CD4+ or CD8+ T cells sorted from blood, obtained in a trial of the OX40 agonist ivuxolimab. This TCR came from an adult with an advanced solid tumor such as melanoma, head and neck, liver or kidney cancer. The chain combines TRBV7-9 with TRBJ2-2; D remains unclear. CDR3 in amino acids: CASSPPGELFF. CDR3 in DNA: TGTGCCAGCAGCCCCCCAGGGGAGCTGTTTTTT.